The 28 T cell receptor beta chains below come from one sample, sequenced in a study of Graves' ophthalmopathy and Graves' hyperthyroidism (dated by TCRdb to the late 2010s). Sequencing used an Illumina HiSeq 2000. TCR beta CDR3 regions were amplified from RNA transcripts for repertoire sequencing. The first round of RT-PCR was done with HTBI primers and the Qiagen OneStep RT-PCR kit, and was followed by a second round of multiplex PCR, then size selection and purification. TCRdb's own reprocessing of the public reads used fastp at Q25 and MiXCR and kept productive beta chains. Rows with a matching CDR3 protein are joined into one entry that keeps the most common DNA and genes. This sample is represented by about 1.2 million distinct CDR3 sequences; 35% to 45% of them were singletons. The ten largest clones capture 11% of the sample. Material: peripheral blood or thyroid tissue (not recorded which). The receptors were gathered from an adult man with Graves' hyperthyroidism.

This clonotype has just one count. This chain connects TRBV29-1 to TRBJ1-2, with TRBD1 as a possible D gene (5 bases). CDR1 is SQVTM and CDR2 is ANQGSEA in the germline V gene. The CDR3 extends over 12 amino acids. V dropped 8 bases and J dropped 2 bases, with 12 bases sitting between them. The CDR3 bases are TGCAGCTCTTACGGGGGGAACTATGGCTACACCTTC. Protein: CSSYGGNYGYTF.

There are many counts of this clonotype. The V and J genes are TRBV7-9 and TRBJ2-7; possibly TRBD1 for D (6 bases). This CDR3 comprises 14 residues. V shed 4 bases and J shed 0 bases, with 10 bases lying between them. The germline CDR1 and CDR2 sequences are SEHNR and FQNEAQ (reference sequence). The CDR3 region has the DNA TGTGCCAGCAGCTCCACAGGGACCTCCTACGAGCAGTACTTC. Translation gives CASSSTGTSYEQYF.

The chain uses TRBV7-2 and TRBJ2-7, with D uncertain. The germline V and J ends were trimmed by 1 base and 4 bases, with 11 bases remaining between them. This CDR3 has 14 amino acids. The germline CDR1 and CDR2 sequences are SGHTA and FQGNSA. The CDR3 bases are TGTGCCAGCAGCTTAGAGAGAGTACAATACGAGCAGTACTTC. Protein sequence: CASSLERVQYEQYF.

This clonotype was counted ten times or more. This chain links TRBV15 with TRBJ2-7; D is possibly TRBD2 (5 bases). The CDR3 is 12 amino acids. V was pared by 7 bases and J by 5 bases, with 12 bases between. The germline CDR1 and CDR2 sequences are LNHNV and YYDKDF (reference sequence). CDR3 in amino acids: CATKDLSDEQYF. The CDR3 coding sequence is TGTGCCACCAAGGACTTATCGGACGAGCAGTACTTC.

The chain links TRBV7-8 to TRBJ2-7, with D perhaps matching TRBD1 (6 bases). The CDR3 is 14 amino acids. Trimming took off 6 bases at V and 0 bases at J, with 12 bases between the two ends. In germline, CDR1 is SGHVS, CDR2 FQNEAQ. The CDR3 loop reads CASSGTRGSYEQYF. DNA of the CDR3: TGTGCCAGCAGTGGTACCAGGGGCTCCTACGAGCAGTACTTC.

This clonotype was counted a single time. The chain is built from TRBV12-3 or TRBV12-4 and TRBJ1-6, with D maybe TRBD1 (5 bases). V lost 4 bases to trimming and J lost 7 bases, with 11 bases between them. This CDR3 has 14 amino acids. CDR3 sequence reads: CASSWPGLNSPLHF. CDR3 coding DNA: TGTGCCAGCAGTTGGCCGGGACTGAATTCACCCCTCCACTTT.

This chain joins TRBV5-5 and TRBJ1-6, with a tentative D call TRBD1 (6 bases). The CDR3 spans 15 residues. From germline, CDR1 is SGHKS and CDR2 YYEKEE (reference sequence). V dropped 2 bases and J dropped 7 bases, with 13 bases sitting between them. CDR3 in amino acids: CASSFGGLKNSPLHF. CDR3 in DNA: TGTGCCAGCAGCTTCGGGGGGCTGAAAAATTCACCCCTCCACTTT.

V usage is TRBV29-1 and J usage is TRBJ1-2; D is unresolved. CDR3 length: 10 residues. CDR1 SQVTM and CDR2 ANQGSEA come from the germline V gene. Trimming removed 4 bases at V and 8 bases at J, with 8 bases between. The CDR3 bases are TGCAGCGTTGTTGCGGGAGGCTACACCTTC. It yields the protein CSVVAGGYTF.

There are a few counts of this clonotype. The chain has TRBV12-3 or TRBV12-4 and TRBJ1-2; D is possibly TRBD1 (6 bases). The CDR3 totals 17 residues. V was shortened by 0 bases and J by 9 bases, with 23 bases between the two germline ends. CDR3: CASSLAGRGRDLSSYTF. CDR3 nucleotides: TGTGCCAGCAGTTTAGCGGGCAGGGGCCGGGATCTCTCTAGCTACACCTTC.

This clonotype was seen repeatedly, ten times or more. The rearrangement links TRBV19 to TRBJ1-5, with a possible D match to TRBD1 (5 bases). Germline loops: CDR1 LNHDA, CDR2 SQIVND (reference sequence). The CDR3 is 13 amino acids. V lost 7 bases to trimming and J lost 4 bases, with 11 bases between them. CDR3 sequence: CASMRDPNQPQHF. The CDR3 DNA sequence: TGTGCCAGTATGCGGGACCCTAATCAGCCCCAGCATTTT.

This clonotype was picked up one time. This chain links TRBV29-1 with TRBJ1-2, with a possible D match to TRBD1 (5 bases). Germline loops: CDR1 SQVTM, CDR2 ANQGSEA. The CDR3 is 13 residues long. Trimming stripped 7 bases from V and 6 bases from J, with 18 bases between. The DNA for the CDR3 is TGCAGCGCCGGGGGAGATAAAGTGGATGGCTACACCTTC. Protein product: CSAGGDKVDGYTF.

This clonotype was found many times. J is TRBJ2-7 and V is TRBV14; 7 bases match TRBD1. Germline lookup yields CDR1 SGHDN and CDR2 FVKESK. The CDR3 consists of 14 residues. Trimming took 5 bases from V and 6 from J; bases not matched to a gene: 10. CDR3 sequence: CASSSPRQGLEQYF. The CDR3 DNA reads TGTGCCAGCAGCTCCCCCCGACAGGGCCTCGAGCAGTACTTC.

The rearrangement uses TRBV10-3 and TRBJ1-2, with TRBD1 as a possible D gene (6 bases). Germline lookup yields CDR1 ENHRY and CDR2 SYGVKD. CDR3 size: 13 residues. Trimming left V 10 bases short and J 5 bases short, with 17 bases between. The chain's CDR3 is CASENRAEYGYTF. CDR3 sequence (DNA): TGTGCCAGCGAGAACAGGGCAGAATATGGCTACACCTTC.

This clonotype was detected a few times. As DNA, the CDR3 is TGTGCCAGCAAACATAGCGGAAACTACGAGCAGTACTTC. Its translation is CASKHSGNYEQYF. V is TRBV28 and J is TRBJ2-7; weak D call: TRBD2 (6 bases). Between the trimmed V and J ends, which lost 7 bases and 3 bases, there was a span of 13 bases. CDR1 is MDHEN and CDR2 is SYDVKM in the germline V gene. This CDR3 is 13 amino acids long.

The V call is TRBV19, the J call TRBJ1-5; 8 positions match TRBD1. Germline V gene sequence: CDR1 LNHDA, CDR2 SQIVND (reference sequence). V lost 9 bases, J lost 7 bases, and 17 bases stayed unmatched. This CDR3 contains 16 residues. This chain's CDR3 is CASSQEPRTGFQPQHF. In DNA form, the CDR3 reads TGTGCCAGCAGTCAAGAGCCCAGGACAGGGTTCCAGCCCCAGCATTTT.

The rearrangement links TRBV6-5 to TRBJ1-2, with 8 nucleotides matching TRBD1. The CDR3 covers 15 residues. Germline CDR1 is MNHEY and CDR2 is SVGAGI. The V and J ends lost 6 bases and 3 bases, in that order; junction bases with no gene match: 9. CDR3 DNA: TGTGCCAGCAGACGCGACCGACAGGGGTACTATGGCTACACCTTC. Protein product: CASRRDRQGYYGYTF.

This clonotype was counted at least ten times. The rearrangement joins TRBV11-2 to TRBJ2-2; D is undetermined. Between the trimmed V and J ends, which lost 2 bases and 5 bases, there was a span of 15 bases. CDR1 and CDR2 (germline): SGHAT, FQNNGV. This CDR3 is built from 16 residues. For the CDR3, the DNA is TGTGCCAGCAGCTTATCAGGCCGCGGTGGGACCGGGGAGCTGTTTTTT. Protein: CASSLSGRGGTGELFF.

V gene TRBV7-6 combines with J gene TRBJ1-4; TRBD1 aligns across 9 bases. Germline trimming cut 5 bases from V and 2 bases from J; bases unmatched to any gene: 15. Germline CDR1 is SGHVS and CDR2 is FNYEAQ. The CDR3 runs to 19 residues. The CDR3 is CASSVRTGVSVVTNEKLFF. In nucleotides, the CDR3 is TGTGCCAGCAGCGTCCGGACAGGGGTTTCGGTAGTTACTAATGAAAAACTGTTTTTT. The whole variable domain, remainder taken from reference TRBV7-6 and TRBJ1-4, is GAGVSQSPRYKVTKRGQDVALRCDPISGHVSLYWYRQALGQGPEFLTYFNYEAQQDKSGLPNDRFSAERPEGSISTLTIQRTEQRDSAMYRCASSVRTGVSVVTNEKLFFGSGTQLSVL.

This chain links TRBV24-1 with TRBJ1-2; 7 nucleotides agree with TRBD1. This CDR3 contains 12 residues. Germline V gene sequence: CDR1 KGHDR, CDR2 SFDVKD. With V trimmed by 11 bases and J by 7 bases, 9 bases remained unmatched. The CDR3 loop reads CASGSSGGGYTF. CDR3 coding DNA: TGTGCCAGCGGTTCCTCAGGGGGTGGCTACACCTTC.

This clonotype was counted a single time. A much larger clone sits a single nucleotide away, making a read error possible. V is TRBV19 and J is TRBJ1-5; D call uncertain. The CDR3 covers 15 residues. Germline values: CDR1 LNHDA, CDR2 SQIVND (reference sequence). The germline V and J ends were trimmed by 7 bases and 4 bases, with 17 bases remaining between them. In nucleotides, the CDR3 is TGTGCCAGTACGCCCGAGCCAGGCCCTAATCAGCCCCAGCATTTT. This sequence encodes CASTPEPGPNQPQHF.

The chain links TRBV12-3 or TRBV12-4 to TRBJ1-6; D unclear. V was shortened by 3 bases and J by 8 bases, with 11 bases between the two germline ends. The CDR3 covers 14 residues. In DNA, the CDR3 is TGTGCCAGCAGTTTTTGGTCCAGTGATTCACCCCTCCACTTT. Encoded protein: CASSFWSSDSPLHF.

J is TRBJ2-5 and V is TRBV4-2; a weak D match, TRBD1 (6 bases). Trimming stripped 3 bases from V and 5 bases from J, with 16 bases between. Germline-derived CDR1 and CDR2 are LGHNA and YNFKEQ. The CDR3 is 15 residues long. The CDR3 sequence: CASSQEQGGRETQYF. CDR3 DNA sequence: TGTGCCAGCAGCCAGGAACAGGGTGGGCGGGAGACCCAGTACTTC.

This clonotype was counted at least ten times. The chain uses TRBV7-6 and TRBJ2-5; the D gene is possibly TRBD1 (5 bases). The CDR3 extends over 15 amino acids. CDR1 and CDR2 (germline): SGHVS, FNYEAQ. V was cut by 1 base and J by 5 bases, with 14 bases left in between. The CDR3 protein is CASSLDWQGHETQYF. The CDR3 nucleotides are TGTGCCAGCAGCTTAGATTGGCAGGGCCATGAGACCCAGTACTTC.

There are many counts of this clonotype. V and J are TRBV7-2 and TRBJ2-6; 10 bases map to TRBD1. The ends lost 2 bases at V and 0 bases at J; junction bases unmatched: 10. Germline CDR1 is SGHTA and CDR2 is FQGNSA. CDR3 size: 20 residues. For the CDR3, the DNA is TGTGCCAGCAGCTTAAAATGGGACAGGGGAGTTACCTCTGGGGCCAACGTCCTGACTTTC. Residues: CASSLKWDRGVTSGANVLTF.

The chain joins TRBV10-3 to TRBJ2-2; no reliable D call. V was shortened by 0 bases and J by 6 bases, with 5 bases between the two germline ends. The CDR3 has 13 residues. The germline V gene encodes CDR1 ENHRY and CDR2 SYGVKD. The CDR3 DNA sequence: TGTGCCATCAGTGAGTCGATATCCGGGGAGCTGTTTTTT. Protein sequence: CAISESISGELFF.

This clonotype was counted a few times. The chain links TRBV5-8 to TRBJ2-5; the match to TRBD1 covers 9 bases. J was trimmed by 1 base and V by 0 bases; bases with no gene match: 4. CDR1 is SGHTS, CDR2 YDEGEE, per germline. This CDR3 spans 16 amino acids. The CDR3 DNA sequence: TGTGCCAGCAGCTTGGCTGGGACAGGGCCCCAAGAGACCCAGTACTTC. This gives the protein CASSLAGTGPQETQYF.

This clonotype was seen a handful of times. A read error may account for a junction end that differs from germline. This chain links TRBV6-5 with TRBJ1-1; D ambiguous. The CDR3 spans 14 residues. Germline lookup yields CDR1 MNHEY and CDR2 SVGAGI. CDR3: CASSYSRGNTETFF. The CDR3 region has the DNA TGTGCCAGCAGTTACTCGCGGGGAAACACTGAAACTTTCTTT.

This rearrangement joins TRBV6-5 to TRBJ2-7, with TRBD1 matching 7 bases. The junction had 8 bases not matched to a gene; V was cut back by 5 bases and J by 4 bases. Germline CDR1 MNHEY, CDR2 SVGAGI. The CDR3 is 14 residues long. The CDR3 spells CASSTGTAPYEQYF. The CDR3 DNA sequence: TGTGCCAGCAGTACAGGGACAGCCCCTTACGAGCAGTACTTC.